One sample yielded the 22 T cell receptor beta chains listed below, sequenced in a study of cytomegalovirus exposure and HLA in healthy donors. Vbeta (60) and Jbeta (13) primers were used in the PCR. Sequencing was performed with immunoSEQ multiplex PCR; in TCRdb, only in-frame clones are kept and a portion is missing. The repertoire has 110,000 to 150,000 clones, approximately 78% of them found once; the top ten carry about 4.1%. Material for sequencing was PBMCs. These receptors originate from a woman aged 35 to 49 in good health and CMV-seropositive.

V usage is TRBV4-2 and J usage is TRBJ2-3; D is perhaps TRBD1 (5 bases). Trimming took off 1 base at V and 0 bases at J, with 17 bases between the two ends. Per germline, CDR1 LGHNA and CDR2 YNFKEQ. This CDR3 has 18 amino acids. CDR3 amino acids: CASSQGGTVTSSTDTQYF. The CDR3 nucleotides are TGTGCCAGCAGCCAAGGGGGCACTGTGACTTCGAGCACAGATACGCAGTATTTT.

This chain uses TRBV30 with TRBJ2-1; D is possibly TRBD2 (6 bases). Germline V CDR1 and CDR2: GTSNPN, SVGIG (reference sequence). CDR3 size: 16 residues. Deletions cut 3 bases from V and 7 bases from J, with 22 bases between. In DNA form, the CDR3 reads TGTGCCTGGAGCCCCCCAGCGGGTTACATGAGGAATGAGCAGTTCTTC. This translates into CAWSPPAGYMRNEQFF.

This sequence joins TRBV29-1 and TRBJ2-1; 11 bases fit TRBD2. J lost 4 bases, V lost 4 bases, and 6 bases had no gene match. This CDR3 has 15 residues. The germline gives CDR1 SQVTM, CDR2 ANQGSEA. This CDR3 is CSVAILAGVYNEQFF. The CDR3 DNA follows: TGCAGCGTTGCCATACTAGCGGGAGTTTACAATGAGCAGTTCTTC.

A single count supports this clone. The V gene is TRBV10-3, the J gene TRBJ2-3; tentative D call: TRBD2 (7 bases). V dropped 0 bases and J dropped 15 bases, with 22 bases sitting between them. The length of the CDR3 is 15 residues. The germline V gene encodes CDR1 ENHRY and CDR2 SYGVKD. Here the CDR3 DNA reads TGTGCCATCAGTGAGTCCCCAGATACGGGGGGCAACTTATATTTT. It yields the protein CAISESPDTGGNLYF.

The CDR3 loop reads CAWSQLRGSPGKGTQYF. The CDR3, as DNA: TGTGCCTGGAGCCAGTTGCGGGGGTCCCCTGGGAAGGGGACCCAGTACTTC. The J gene is TRBJ2-5, the V gene TRBV30; 7 bases map to TRBD2. The CDR3 totals 17 residues. Germline CDR1 GTSNPN, CDR2 SVGIG (reference sequence). V lost 3 bases and J lost 7; bases outside the gene matches: 20.

The chain has TRBV6-5 and TRBJ2-5, with 7 bases fitting TRBD2. Trimming took 8 bases from V and 1 from J; bases not matched to a gene: 10. CDR1 and CDR2 from the germline V gene are MNHEY and SVGAGI. This CDR3 has 15 amino acids. The CDR3 DNA is TGTGCCAGCGGAAGGGGCGGGGGACCCCAAGAGACCCAGTACTTC. Protein sequence: CASGRGGGPQETQYF.

The rearrangement joins TRBV27 to TRBJ2-7; D perhaps matches TRBD1 (6 bases). The germline gives CDR1 MNHEY, CDR2 SMNVEV (reference sequence). The CDR3 sequence is 14 residues long. V was cut by 6 bases and J by 2 bases, with 14 bases left in between. In nucleotides, the CDR3 is TGTGCCAGCAGACAGGGAGCAACTACCTACGAGCAGTACTTC. This translates into CASRQGATTYEQYF.

The J gene is TRBJ2-3, the V gene TRBV5-8, with TRBD1 identical over 12 bases. In germline, CDR1 is SGHTS, CDR2 YDEGEE. J gave up 4 bases and V 2 bases, and 11 bases lay outside the gene matches. The CDR3 is 18 residues long. The CDR3 DNA follows: TGTGCCAGCAGCTTAGAAACCACCGGGACAGGGGGCGCAGATACGCAGTATTTT. Its protein is CASSLETTGTGGADTQYF. The full variable domain, completed using reference TRBV5-8 and TRBJ2-3, is EAGVTQSPTHLIKTRGQQATLRCSPISGHTSVYWYQQALGLGLQFLLWYDEGEERNRGNFPPRFSGRQFPNYSSELNVNALELEDSALYLCASSLETTGTGGADTQYFGPGTRLTVL.

The chain is built from TRBV7-8 and TRBJ1-4, with D perhaps TRBD1 (5 bases). V shed 5 bases and J shed 0 bases, with 13 bases lying between them. This CDR3 is built from 16 residues. Germline CDR1 reads SGHVS; CDR2 reads FQNEAQ. The CDR3 reads CASSHSLRATNEKLFF. For the CDR3, the DNA is TGTGCCAGCAGCCATTCCCTCAGGGCAACTAATGAAAAACTGTTTTTT. Complete variable domain (other parts from reference TRBV7-8 and TRBJ1-4): GAGVSQSPRYKVAKRGQDVALRCDPISGHVSLFWYQQALGQGPEFLTYFQNEAQLDKSGLPSDRFFAERPEGSVSTLKIQRTQQEDSAVYLCASSHSLRATNEKLFFGSGTQLSVL.

The chain uses TRBV7-2 and TRBJ2-1; no reliable D call. The V gene's germline CDR1 is SGHTA and CDR2 FQGNSA. V was trimmed by 0 bases and J by 4 bases, leaving 7 bases between them. This CDR3 is 14 amino acids long. The CDR3, as DNA: TGTGCCAGCAGCTTAGCGAGAGAATACAATGAGCAGTTCTTC. It yields the protein CASSLAREYNEQFF.

The rearrangement joins TRBV4-2 to TRBJ2-7, with D possibly matching TRBD2 (7 bases). Trimming stripped 6 bases from V and 6 bases from J, with 18 bases between. CDR1 LGHNA and CDR2 YNFKEQ come from the germline V gene. This CDR3 comprises 14 residues. CDR3 sequence reads: CASREGGPSFEQYF. The CDR3 DNA follows: TGTGCCAGCAGAGAGGGGGGGCCTTCATTCGAGCAGTACTTC.

This clone was found a few times. The J gene is TRBJ2-5, the V gene TRBV21-1; TRBD2 was called by the table and not checked on the DNA. TRBV21-1 is a known pseudogene. The CDR3 has 15 amino acids. The CDR3 coding sequence is TGTGCCAGCAGCAAAGGACTAGCGGGGCAAGAGACCCAGTACTTC. Amino acid sequence: CASSKGLAGQETQYF.

This chain joins TRBV9 and TRBJ2-5; 9 nucleotides line up with TRBD2. Per the germline V gene, CDR1 is SGDLS and CDR2 is YYNGEE. CDR3 length equals 16 residues. The J segment lost 5 bases and the V segment lost 4 bases, leaving 12 bases of the junction unmatched. The CDR3: CASSPRVAGVMETQYF. The CDR3 bases are TGTGCCAGCAGCCCCAGGGTAGCGGGAGTTATGGAGACCCAGTACTTC.

The V call is TRBV7-2, the J call TRBJ2-3; 7 bases fit TRBD2. Looked up from germline, CDR1 is SGHTA and CDR2 is FQGNSA. V lost 5 bases, J lost 2 bases, and 7 bases stayed unmatched. This CDR3 has 15 residues. The CDR3 DNA is TGTGCCAGCAGCCCGTTAGGGACTAACACAGATACGCAGTATTTT. Amino acid sequence: CASSPLGTNTDTQYF.

The chain is built from TRBV27 and TRBJ2-1; 7 nucleotides match TRBD1. The CDR3 extends over 17 amino acids. CDR1 and CDR2 from the germline V gene are MNHEY and SMNVEV (reference sequence). Trimming took 0 bases from V and 0 from J; bases not matched to a gene: 5. The CDR3 loop reads CASSLSGQARSYNEQFF. Written as DNA, the CDR3 is TGTGCCAGCAGTTTATCCGGACAGGCCCGCTCCTACAATGAGCAGTTCTTC.

This chain connects TRBV18 to TRBJ2-1, with 14 bases fitting TRBD2. In germline, CDR1 is KGHSH, CDR2 LQKENI. The CDR3 is 20 residues long. The ends lost 1 base at V and 1 base at J; junction bases unmatched: 9. The CDR3 here is CASSPRSGTSGRRSYNEQFF. The CDR3, as DNA: TGTGCCAGCTCACCACGATCCGGGACTAGCGGGAGAAGATCCTACAATGAGCAGTTCTTC.

This clone turned up a few times. The chain joins TRBV30 to TRBJ1-5, with 9 nucleotides matching TRBD1. V shed 5 bases and J 4 bases; nucleotides not matched to a gene: 0. The CDR3 spans 12 residues. Germline V gene sequence: CDR1 GTSNPN, CDR2 SVGIG (reference sequence). CDR3 nucleotide sequence: TGTGCCTGGGGACAGGGGAATCAGCCCCAGCATTTT. It specifies CAWGQGNQPQHF.

The chain couples TRBV5-4 to TRBJ2-4, with D possibly being TRBD1 (6 bases). The CDR3 is 14 amino acids. Deletions cut 4 bases from V and 3 bases from J, with 11 bases between. CDR1 SGHNT and CDR2 YYREEE come from the germline V gene (reference sequence). For the CDR3, the DNA is TGTGCCAGCAGCACAACAGGGATCAAAAACATTCAGTACTTC. Its protein is CASSTTGIKNIQYF. The full variable domain, with the rest looked up from reference TRBV5-4 and TRBJ2-4, is ETGVTQSPTHLIKTRGQQVTLRCSSQSGHNTVSWYQQALGQGPQFIFQYYREEENGRGNFPPRFSGLQFPNYSSELNVNALELDDSALYLCASSTTGIKNIQYFGAGTRLSVL.

This chain joins TRBV30 and TRBJ2-1, with 13 bases that match TRBD2. The junction had 11 bases not matched to a gene; V was cut back by 2 bases and J by 10 bases. CDR1 and CDR2 (germline): GTSNPN, SVGIG (reference sequence). The CDR3 contains 16 residues. The CDR3 DNA reads as TGTGCCTGGAGTACACCACTAGCGGGAGGGCCTCGGGAGCAGTTCTTC. Amino acid sequence: CAWSTPLAGGPREQFF.

J is TRBJ2-3 and V is TRBV9; weak D call: TRBD1 (6 bases). The CDR3 contains 15 residues. Trimming took off 0 bases at V and 1 base at J, with 9 bases between the two ends. CDR1 is SGDLS and CDR2 is YYNGEE in the germline V gene. CDR3 coding DNA: TGTGCCAGCAGCGTAGTTCAGGGGCGCACAGATACGCAGTATTTT. Translating it yields CASSVVQGRTDTQYF.

The gene calls are TRBV9 and TRBJ2-6, with D perhaps TRBD1 (5 bases). The CDR3 runs to 19 residues. Trimming removed 3 bases from V and 1 base from J, with 20 bases in between. Germline V gives CDR1 SGDLS, CDR2 YYNGEE. The CDR3 DNA is TGTGCCAGCAGCGAACCTAGGGGTTTGGTGACTTCTGGGGCCAACGTCCTGACTTTC. This codes for CASSEPRGLVTSGANVLTF.

On this clone itself: The junction shows a germline mismatch at one end, possibly a read error. In nucleotides, the CDR3 is TGTGCTATCCAGGGTCTCGACCTTTGGATCTTT. Protein sequence: CAIQGLDLWIF. The chain couples TRBV2 to TRBJ1-1, with D perhaps matching TRBD1 (5 bases). Germline assignment: CDR1 SNHLY and CDR2 FYNNEI. The CDR3 consists of 11 residues.